This TCR beta chain was observed in a study of response to subunit inactivated influenza vaccine. The V end was cut by 4 bases, the J end by 5 bases, with 15 bases between. The germline CDR1 and CDR2 sequences are SGHRS and YFSETQ. The CDR3 consists of 15 residues. TCRdb reanalysed the RT-PCR reads using MiXCR and keeps one entry per CDR3 protein. The sample has more than 500,000 distinct CDR3 sequences; over 9% are singletons. These sequences were also reported in another study, on T cells expressing NK-cell markers. From that report: UMI-tagged 5'RACE template switching yielded the TCR beta cDNA. Six donors carried dominant NKG2C+ clonotypes that made up roughly 1.0-7.5% of their CD8+ T cells.

This rearrangement joins TRBV5-1 to TRBJ2-2, with D possibly matching TRBD2 (6 bases). The sequencing used PBMCs from blood, collected on the day of vaccination. This TCR derives from a man between 50 and 59 years old who received an inactivated influenza vaccine. In DNA form, the CDR3 reads TGCGCCAGCAGCCTCCGGGACTCGTCAACCGGGGAGCTGTTTTTT. It translates to CASSLRDSSTGELFF.